The rows below give T cell receptor beta chains drawn from one sample of a study of cytomegalovirus exposure and HLA in healthy donors. The data were produced by immunoSEQ multiplex PCR, yet TCRdb's version contains in-frame clones alone and is incomplete. The sample yields about 150,000 clones, 61% seen once. The sequencing input was PBMCs. The receptors were sampled from a male donor in good health and CMV-seronegative. CDR3s include the opening cysteine and the closing phenylalanine or tryptophan. The D gene is left open where the match is weak. Clone sizes are given selectively: once, few, many, or a class where the clone is expanded.

v_gene,abundance,d_gene,j_gene,CDR3aa,CDR3nt
TRBV19,.,TRBD2,TRBJ2-2,CASRISGGVDTGELFF,TGTGCCAGTAGGATCAGCGGGGGGGTCGACACCGGGGAGCTGTTTTTT
TRBV7-3,few,TRBD1,TRBJ1-6,CASSLMGQRNSPLHF,TGTGCCAGCAGCTTAATGGGACAGCGAAATTCACCCCTCCACTTT
TRBV15,.,TRBD1,TRBJ1-3,CATSGDRGLSSGNTIYF,TGTGCCACATCCGGGGACAGGGGGCTAAGCTCTGGAAACACCATATATTTT
TRBV9,few,TRBD2,TRBJ2-7,CASSSPGLAGQYEQYF,TGTGCCAGCAGCTCCCCCGGACTAGCGGGGCAATACGAGCAGTACTTC
TRBV5-1,few,.,TRBJ2-3,CASSLVSGDWDTQYF,TGCGCCAGCAGCTTGGTGTCAGGGGATTGGGATACGCAGTATTTT
TRBV7-7,few,.,TRBJ2-5,CASSLGAVQETQYF,TGTGCCAGCAGCTTGGGGGCAGTACAAGAGACCCAGTACTTC
TRBV19,.,TRBD2,TRBJ2-1,CASGREGVDNEQFF,TGTGCCAGTGGTAGGGAGGGCGTGGACAATGAGCAGTTCTTC
TRBV27,.,TRBD1,TRBJ1-4,CASRPAGQVNGKLFF,TGTGCCAGCAGACCCGCGGGACAGGTTAACGGAAAACTGTTTTTT
TRBV19,.,TRBD1,TRBJ1-1,CASSSQGQGAGGTEAFF,TGTGCCAGTAGTTCACAGGGACAGGGGGCAGGGGGCACTGAAGCTTTCTTT
TRBV9,.,.,TRBJ1-4,CASSVEGARGEKLFF,TGTGCCAGCAGCGTAGAAGGGGCGCGGGGAGAAAAACTGTTTTTT